These T cell receptor beta chains were read from a single sample in a study of radiotherapy plus CTLA-4 blockade in lung cancer. Produced via immunoSEQ multiplex PCR; TCRdb's table is partial and in-frame only. This sample has 12,000 or so clones, with 80% to 90% found just once. The sequenced sample was peripheral blood, obtained from a patient treated with radiotherapy plus ipilimumab. These receptors were collected from a human donor with non-small cell lung cancer that progressed on radiotherapy plus ipilimumab. CDR3s include the opening cysteine and the closing phenylalanine or tryptophan. The D gene is left open where the match is weak. Rows may omit the clone size; those that give it use once, few, many or a size class.

J gene	D gene	clone size	V gene	CDR3 protein	CDR3 DNA
TRBJ2-7	TRBD2	few	TRBV6-6	CASSYRTSGVSYEQYF	TGTGCCAGCAGTTACAGGACTAGCGGGGTTTCCTACGAGCAGTACTTC
TRBJ2-7	-	-	TRBV7-8	CASSLADGDSYEQYF	TGTGCCAGCAGCTTAGCGGACGGGGATTCCTACGAGCAGTACTTC
TRBJ1-3	-	-	TRBV7-3	CASSLISGNTIYF	TGTGCCAGCAGCTTAATATCTGGAAACACCATATATTTT
TRBJ2-7	TRBD2	once	TRBV27	CASSPIGTSYEQYF	TGTGCCAGCAGTCCCATCGGGACTAGCTACGAGCAGTACTTC
TRBJ1-4	-	-	TRBV4-1	CASSPTESNEKLFF	TGCGCCAGCAGCCCGACAGAATCTAATGAAAAACTGTTTTTT
TRBJ2-5	-	-	TRBV5-5	CASRLQVAQETQYF	TGTGCCAGCAGACTACAGGTTGCCCAAGAGACCCAGTACTTC
TRBJ1-2	-	-	TRBV27	CASTIRRDGGNYGYTF	TGTGCCAGCACCATACGCCGGGACGGAGGGAACTATGGCTACACCTTC
TRBJ1-2	-	-	TRBV5-1	CASSPGGYGYTF	TGCGCCAGCAGCCCGGGTGGCTATGGCTACACCTTC
TRBJ1-1	-	-	TRBV7-9	CASSLSGGGARTEAFF	TGTGCCAGCAGCCTCTCAGGCGGGGGGGCGAGGACTGAAGCTTTCTTT
TRBJ2-3	-	-	TRBV7-8	CASSLVDTLTDTQYF	TGTGCCAGCAGCTTAGTAGATACCTTAACAGATACGCAGTATTTT
TRBJ1-2	-	-	TRBV7-2	CASSSNPSYGYTF	TGTGCCAGCAGCTCGAATCCAAGCTATGGCTACACCTTC
TRBJ2-3	TRBD2	-	TRBV4-3	CASSQAPSGGADTQYF	TGCGCCAGCAGCCAAGCTCCTAGCGGGGGGGCAGATACGCAGTATTTT
TRBJ1-1	-	-	TRBV20-1	CSAQATEAFF	TGCAGTGCTCAAGCCACTGAAGCTTTCTTT
TRBJ2-7	TRBD1	-	TRBV6-8	CASTLDRRAYEQYF	TGTGCCAGCACCCTGGACAGGAGAGCCTACGAGCAGTACTTC
TRBJ2-7	-	-	TRBV5-1	CASSLDGPPVEQYF	TGCGCCAGCAGCTTGGACGGTCCTCCGGTTGAGCAGTACTTC
TRBJ1-3	-	-	TRBV9	CASSVATGVSTGNTIYF	TGTGCCAGCAGCGTAGCTACGGGGGTTTCGACTGGAAACACCATATATTTT
TRBJ2-2	-	-	TRBV19	CASRTLSVDGELFF	TGTGCCAGTAGGACACTGTCGGTTGATGGGGAGCTGTTTTTT
TRBJ2-3	-	-	TRBV6-1	CASRETGPGDTQYF	TGTGCCAGCAGAGAAACAGGGCCGGGAGATACGCAGTATTTT
TRBJ2-7	-	-	TRBV5-1	CASSPGMDRHEQYF	TGCGCCAGCAGCCCCGGGATGGACCGCCACGAGCAGTACTTC
TRBJ2-1	TRBD2	-	TRBV11-2	CASRPGAGGPEQFF	TGTGCCAGCAGGCCGGGTGCGGGGGGGCCTGAGCAGTTCTTC
TRBJ2-1	-	-	TRBV7-2	CASRPILGSEQFF	TGTGCCAGCAGGCCCATTTTGGGTAGTGAGCAGTTCTTC
TRBJ1-1	-	-	TRBV5-1	CASSLGGVWNTEAFF	TGCGCCAGCAGCTTGGGTGGGGTTTGGAACACTGAAGCTTTCTTT
TRBJ1-2	-	-	TRBV7-3	CASSPTGSWYGYTF	TGTGCCAGCAGCCCAACAGGGTCATGGTATGGCTACACCTTC
TRBJ2-3	TRBD2	-	TRBV5-4	CASGQTSGGVINTQYF	TGTGCCAGCGGCCAGACTAGCGGGGGGGTCATCAATACGCAGTATTTT
TRBJ1-6	-	-	TRBV7-2	CASSLQQGANSPLHF	TGTGCCAGCAGCTTACAGCAGGGTGCTAATTCACCCCTCCACTTT
TRBJ2-7	TRBD1	few	TRBV19	CASSNRDRTYEQYF	TGTGCCAGTAGTAACCGGGACAGGACCTACGAGCAGTACTTC
TRBJ2-2	TRBD1	-	TRBV9	CASSSRQGAGGELFF	TGTGCCAGCAGCTCCCGACAGGGGGCGGGCGGGGAGCTGTTTTTT
TRBJ2-2	-	-	TRBV7-9	CASSLNTGELFF	TGTGCCAGCAGTCTTAACACCGGGGAGCTGTTTTTT
TRBJ2-1	-	-	TRBV7-2	CASSLGRGFYNEQFF	TGTGCCAGCAGCTTAGGCCGCGGGTTTTACAATGAGCAGTTCTTC
TRBJ2-2	-	-	TRBV27	CAGPGRNTGELFF	TGTGCCGGCCCGGGGCGAAACACCGGGGAGCTGTTTTTT
TRBJ1-2	-	-	TRBV25-1	CASSEPRGREGNYGYTF	TGTGCCAGCAGTGAACCCCGGGGGCGCGAGGGTAACTATGGCTACACCTTC
TRBJ2-7	TRBD1	-	TRBV7-2	CASSFQGVSYEQYF	TGTGCCAGCAGCTTCCAGGGGGTCTCCTACGAGCAGTACTTC
TRBJ1-4	TRBD1	-	TRBV14	CASSQKQGAGEKLFF	TGTGCCAGCAGCCAAAAACAGGGGGCAGGGGAAAAACTGTTTTTT
TRBJ1-5	TRBD1	-	TRBV19	CASSLSAGGQGRNQPQHF	TGTGCCAGTAGTCTATCCGCCGGGGGACAGGGCCGAAATCAGCCCCAGCATTTT
TRBJ1-6	-	-	TRBV6-5	CASSSGQIRISPLHF	TGTGCCAGCAGTTCCGGACAGATAAGGATTTCACCCCTCCACTTT
TRBJ1-2	TRBD1	-	TRBV18	CASSPTGQGNYGYTF	TGTGCCAGCTCACCGACGGGACAGGGGAACTATGGCTACACCTTC
TRBJ1-2	TRBD1	-	TRBV9	CASSSPGQGNDLWMYNYGYTF	TGTGCCAGCAGCTCGCCGGGACAGGGAAACGATTTGTGGATGTACAACTATGGCTACACCTTC
TRBJ2-7	TRBD1	few	TRBV10-1	CASSRRTGGEQYF	TGCGCCAGCAGTCGAAGGACAGGTGGCGAGCAGTACTTC